This is a list of T cell receptor beta chains from one sample in a study of identical twins. TCRdb fed the 5' RACE reads into MiXCR, producing one record per CDR3 protein. The sample has roughly 230,000 distinct CDR3 sequences; around 8% are singletons. These data also formed part of another study, on yellow fever vaccine responses in identical twins.

Sequenced input: CD8+ T cells sorted from blood. The receptors stem from a young woman in good health. The conserved cysteine and the conserved F or W are not part of the CDR3 here. Fields, in order: V gene, CDR3 protein.

V: TRBV5-4; CDR3: ASSFLSSGSSYT
V: TRBV7-9; CDR3: ASSLEEEGARGYT
V: TRBV20-1; CDR3: SASPSLDGGASYNEQF
V: TRBV3-1; CDR3: ASSQRLLGERLVDEQY
V: TRBV4-3; CDR3: ASSQDASGRYNEQF
V: TRBV3-1; CDR3: ASSQGRYQPQH
V: TRBV6-4; CDR3: ASSDKATDTQY
V: TRBV6-1; CDR3: ASSEVQGPGELF
V: TRBV16; CDR3: ASSPDNSLEQF
V: TRBV2; CDR3: ASSEARSQSSYEQY
V: TRBV5-6; CDR3: ASSYGFYEQY
V: TRBV13; CDR3: ASSLRPSGGAFEQF
V: TRBV6-5; CDR3: ASSYSGQADTQY
V: TRBV5-6; CDR3: ASSSMTHEAF
V: TRBV18; CDR3: ASSPLEYQETQY
V: TRBV6-5; CDR3: ASSYSSGGRNTGELF
V: TRBV4-2; CDR3: ASSQDGVVEAF
V: TRBV29-1; CDR3: SVEDGTPVGTQY
V: TRBV13; CDR3: ASSFGSVAGNNEQF
V: TRBV3-1; CDR3: ASSQIPGQGEI
V: TRBV3-1; CDR3: ASSQVFNSGPSTDTQY
V: TRBV7-9; CDR3: ASSWGSSYEQY
V: TRBV6-5; CDR3: ASSTNRVFDGYT
V: TRBV6-4; CDR3: ASSDGVYGIQY
V: TRBV6-2/TRBV6-3; CDR3: ASSWGQAYNQPQH
V: TRBV5-1; CDR3: ASSNTATYEQY
V: TRBV29-1; CDR3: SVETSGGGNEQF
V: TRBV29-1; CDR3: SVGLAGGLSYNEQF
V: TRBV6-5; CDR3: ASSYGLRGYEQY
V: TRBV12-3/TRBV12-4; CDR3: ASSFSGQYNEQF
V: TRBV9; CDR3: ASSASGGINTQY
V: TRBV20-1; CDR3: SARGRDRGILDTQY
V: TRBV6-4; CDR3: ASSDSGGGDSDTQY
V: TRBV4-1; CDR3: ASSQVLAGPDTQY
V: TRBV20-1; CDR3: SARDWDISYEQY
V: TRBV7-3; CDR3: ASSLFPGGGNEQF
V: TRBV7-6; CDR3: ASSLYQPDQETQY
V: TRBV12-3/TRBV12-4; CDR3: ASSSDRGPVPEAF
V: TRBV12-3/TRBV12-4; CDR3: ASSLPRANYGYT
V: TRBV20-1; CDR3: SARDNAVAVSYEQY
V: TRBV12-3/TRBV12-4; CDR3: ASSLGPYNSPLH
V: TRBV4-3; CDR3: ASSQDRSANTEAF
V: TRBV7-2; CDR3: ASSLIVTGWNEQF
V: TRBV11-2; CDR3: ASSLVRNTEAF
V: TRBV12-3/TRBV12-4; CDR3: ASSLGTGTHYGYT
V: TRBV29-1; CDR3: SVGTGVESKANYGYT
V: TRBV7-8; CDR3: ASSPRRQGASYNEQF
V: TRBV27; CDR3: ASSLIRDRSWGAGELF
V: TRBV7-9; CDR3: ASSPSDRVRGELF